Following are 20 T cell receptor beta chains from one sample sequenced in a study of cytomegalovirus exposure and HLA in healthy donors (dated by TCRdb to about 2017). Library preparation was by the immunoSEQ multiplex PCR assay. For the multiplex PCR, a mixture combining 60 forward primers for TCR Vbeta segments and 13 reverse primers for TCR Jbeta segments was used. This immuneACCESS table, as held by TCRdb, lists in-frame sequences with V and J called but not all clones. Of the missing ones, under half trace to an unresolved V gene in checked studies; the others have no known cause. The sample table holds around 140,000 clones, of which approximately 77% were seen once. The top ten clones comprise about 1.5% of the sample. Sequencing input: PBMCs. The receptor source for this set is a woman aged 40 to 50 in good health and CMV-seronegative.

This clone has just one count. In DNA, the CDR3 is TGTGCCAGCAGCTCCGGACTAGCGGGGGGATCGGCAGATACGCAGTATTTT. This sequence encodes CASSSGLAGGSADTQYF. V is TRBV5-8 and J is TRBJ2-3, with 14 bases matching TRBD2. Germline CDR1 is SGHTS and CDR2 is YDEGEE. The CDR3 has 17 amino acids. Germline trimming cut 3 bases from V and 4 bases from J; bases unmatched to any gene: 7.

This chain links TRBV9 with TRBJ2-5; no firm D call. Trimming took 0 bases from V and 1 from J, leaving 4 bases between them. Germline assignment: CDR1 SGDLS and CDR2 YYNGEE. The CDR3 is 13 residues long. CDR3 in DNA: TGTGCCAGCAGCGTAGGCGGCCAAGAGACCCAGTACTTC. Amino acids: CASSVGGQETQYF. The full variable domain, in which reference TRBV9 and TRBJ2-5 provide the parts outside the CDR3, is DSGVTQTPKHLITATGQRVTLRCSPRSGDLSVYWYQQSLDQGLQFLIQYYNGEERAKGNILERFSAQQFPDLHSELNLSSLELGDSALYFCASSVGGQETQYFGPGTRLLVL.

The chain combines TRBV7-2 with TRBJ2-7; 8 nucleotides align to TRBD1. Trimming removed 1 base from V and 6 bases from J; junction bases left unmatched: 5. Germline lookup yields CDR1 SGHTA and CDR2 FQGNSA. The CDR3 totals 14 residues. For the CDR3, the DNA is TGTGCCAGCAGCTTAGTTCCAGGGGGCGTCGAGCAGTACTTC. Its translation is CASSLVPGGVEQYF.

This clone was recorded a few times. The chain has TRBV2 and TRBJ1-2; TRBD1 aligns across 7 bases. Trimming removed 7 bases from V and 4 bases from J; junction bases left unmatched: 3. The CDR3 covers 12 residues. Germline V CDR1 and CDR2: SNHLY, FYNNEI. CDR3 sequence reads: CASIRDSYGYTF. The CDR3 DNA follows: TGTGCCAGCATCCGGGACAGCTATGGCTACACCTTC. Based on the CDR3 plus reference TRBV2 and TRBJ1-2, the full variable domain is EPEVTQTPSHQVTQMGQEVILRCVPISNHLYFYWYRQILGQKVEFLVSFYNNEISEKSEIFDDQFSVERPDGSNFTLKIRSTKLEDSAMYFCASIRDSYGYTFGSGTRLTVV.

The chain joins TRBV2 to TRBJ2-1, with 9 bases fitting TRBD1. This CDR3 is 16 amino acids long. Germline assignment: CDR1 SNHLY and CDR2 FYNNEI. Germline trimming cut 6 bases from V and 7 bases from J; bases unmatched to any gene: 13. CDR3 loop: CASRPTGQGRMNEQFF. The DNA for the CDR3 is TGTGCCAGCAGACCGACGGGACAGGGTAGAATGAATGAGCAGTTCTTC.

The chain joins TRBV7-3 to TRBJ1-1, with D possibly matching TRBD1 (5 bases). The CDR3 totals 14 residues. Germline CDR1 reads SGHTA; CDR2 reads FQGTGA. V was clipped by 5 bases and J by 5 bases, with 15 bases between them. CDR3 sequence: CASSPAGGRTEAFF. Written as DNA, the CDR3 is TGTGCCAGCAGCCCCGCGGGGGGGAGGACTGAAGCTTTCTTT.

This chain links TRBV7-9 with TRBJ1-5, with TRBD1 matching 8 bases. Trimming took 8 bases from V and 4 from J; bases not matched to a gene: 4. Per germline, CDR1 SEHNR and CDR2 FQNEAQ (reference sequence). The CDR3 totals 13 residues. CDR3 region: CASGQGVNQPQHF. CDR3 coding DNA: TGTGCCAGCGGACAGGGAGTTAATCAGCCCCAGCATTTT.

This clone was detected only a few times. V gene TRBV2 combines with J gene TRBJ1-3; no definite D call. CDR1 is SNHLY and CDR2 is FYNNEI in the germline V gene. Trimming stripped 1 base from V and 8 bases from J, with 6 bases between. The CDR3 runs 12 residues. The CDR3 reads CASSEGRYTIYF. CDR3 nucleotide sequence: TGTGCCAGCAGTGAAGGGCGGTACACCATATATTTT.

The rearrangement links TRBV6-6 to TRBJ1-2; a possible D gene is TRBD1 (5 bases). The CDR3 is made up of 13 amino acids. Trimming cost V 4 bases and J 4 bases, with 10 bases left between them. CDR1 and CDR2 (germline): MNHNY, SVGAGI (reference sequence). This CDR3 reads CASSSTGLYGYTF. CDR3 in DNA: TGTGCCAGCAGTTCTACAGGTCTCTATGGCTACACCTTC.

This sequence joins TRBV7-2 and TRBJ2-5, with 12 bases lining up with TRBD1. CDR1 is SGHTA, CDR2 FQGNSA, per germline. This CDR3 is built from 17 residues. Losses at the gene ends were 4 bases for V and 4 bases for J; bases not matched to a gene: 10. CDR3 DNA: TGTGCCAGCAGCTCCTCGGGGGGACAGGGGGCGGGAGAGACCCAGTACTTC. Translation gives CASSSSGGQGAGETQYF.

The rearrangement links TRBV9 to TRBJ1-1; D is undetermined. There are 16 residues in the CDR3. Germline lookup yields CDR1 SGDLS and CDR2 YYNGEE. V lost 0 bases and J 1 base, leaving 13 bases between the germline ends. The CDR3 reads CASSVDGGRTNTEAFF. The CDR3 region has the DNA TGTGCCAGCAGCGTAGACGGAGGGCGAACGAACACTGAAGCTTTCTTT.

This chain uses TRBV5-1 with TRBJ2-5; no reliable D call. Germline values: CDR1 SGHRS, CDR2 YFSETQ. The V end was cut by 0 bases, the J end by 2 bases, with 11 bases between. This CDR3 contains 15 residues. The chain's CDR3 is CASSLVLAPQETQYF. CDR3 bases: TGCGCCAGCAGCTTGGTATTGGCTCCGCAAGAGACCCAGTACTTC.

The chain uses TRBV28 and TRBJ2-3; TRBD1 matches at 9 bases. The germline gives CDR1 MDHEN, CDR2 SYDVKM. CDR3 length: 15 residues. V lost 6 bases, J lost 3 bases, and 7 bases stayed unmatched. This CDR3 is CASSTPGQGTDTQYF. In DNA form, the CDR3 reads TGTGCCAGCAGCACTCCGGGACAGGGAACAGATACGCAGTATTTT.

This clone was seen a handful of times. V and J are TRBV10-2 and TRBJ1-2, with TRBD1 matching over 7 bases. CDR3 length equals 16 residues. Germline-derived CDR1 and CDR2 are WSHSY and SAAADI. The trim removed 6 bases at V and 0 bases at J, leaving 10 bases unmatched. CDR3 residues: CASSSGTETANYGYTF. In DNA form, the CDR3 reads TGCGCCAGCAGCTCCGGGACAGAAACCGCTAACTATGGCTACACCTTC.

The chain uses TRBV5-8 and TRBJ1-1, with D possibly being TRBD1 (5 bases). V was clipped by 4 bases and J by 1 base, with 14 bases between them. The CDR3 has 15 residues. Germline CDR1 and CDR2: SGHTS and YDEGEE. The CDR3 loop reads CASSRPWGGNTEAFF. DNA for the CDR3: TGTGCCAGCAGCCGCCCTTGGGGGGGGAACACTGAAGCTTTCTTT.

The rearrangement joins TRBV9 to TRBJ1-5; no definite D call. Germline lookup yields CDR1 SGDLS and CDR2 YYNGEE. The CDR3 runs to 14 residues. Deletions cut 1 base from V and 2 bases from J, with 7 bases between. DNA for the CDR3: TGTGCCAGCAGCGTATCCGCGGGCAATCAGCCCCAGCATTTT. Protein sequence: CASSVSAGNQPQHF.

This chain connects TRBV6-5 to TRBJ2-1, with 9 bases lining up with TRBD1. CDR3 length: 15 residues. The V segment lost 2 bases and the J segment 6 bases; nucleotides outside the gene matches: 5. Germline CDR1 and CDR2: MNHEY and SVGAGI. The DNA for the CDR3 is TGTGCCAGCAGTTACACCGGGACAGGGACCAATGAGCAGTTCTTC. Protein sequence: CASSYTGTGTNEQFF.

This clone has just one count. This chain joins TRBV7-9 and TRBJ1-4; 10 nucleotides match TRBD1. This CDR3 comprises 16 residues. The V segment lost 5 bases and the J segment 4 bases; nucleotides outside the gene matches: 7. CDR1 and CDR2 (germline): SEHNR, FQNEAQ (reference sequence). The CDR3 reads CASSVTGDRGNEKLFF. The CDR3 DNA follows: TGTGCCAGCAGCGTGACGGGGGACAGGGGTAATGAAAAACTGTTTTTT.

The chain is built from TRBV7-2 and TRBJ2-7; 7 nucleotides agree with TRBD1. CDR3 size: 15 residues. Germline CDR1 reads SGHTA; CDR2 reads FQGNSA. Trimming at V came to 2 bases and at J to 3 bases, leaving 7 bases not matched to a gene. This CDR3 reads CASSLMNRQGYEQYF. The CDR3 DNA sequence: TGTGCCAGCAGCTTAATGAATAGACAGGGCTACGAGCAGTACTTC.

The CDR3 DNA follows: TGCGCCAGCAGTGACAGCGGACTTGGTGAAAAACTGTTTTTT. Translating gives CASSDSGLGEKLFF. The chain is built from TRBV10-1 and TRBJ1-4, with D uncertain. Germline-derived CDR1 and CDR2 are WNHNN and SYGVQD (reference sequence). V was cut by 3 bases and J by 7 bases, with 12 bases left in between. The CDR3 loop spans 14 amino acids.